Below, 27 T cell receptor beta chains from the same sample are listed, as sequenced in a study of radiation and T cells in renal cell carcinoma. Produced via immunoSEQ multiplex PCR; TCRdb's table is partial and in-frame only. The sample includes 150,000 or so clones, 87% of them seen just once. Time point given: blood 2 weeks post-SBRT. The treatment: 15 Gy SBRT to primary tumor, nephrectomy 4 weeks later. Sample: blood, taken from a patient whose treatment included radiotherapy and nephrectomy. Source of these receptors: a woman aged 45-65 years with renal cell carcinoma.

This clone was observed many times. The chain carries TRBV5-6 and TRBJ2-3; the D gene could be TRBD1 or TRBD2 (5 bases each). V was shortened by 2 bases and J by 11 bases, with 15 bases between the two germline ends. Germline assignment: CDR1 SGHDT and CDR2 YYEEEE. This CDR3 comprises 13 residues. The CDR3 DNA sequence: TGTGCCAGCAGCTTAGATATGGGGACCATGCAGTATTTT. Its protein is CASSLDMGTMQYF.

The chain carries TRBV14 and TRBJ2-7; 7 bases fit TRBD1. V was pared by 6 bases and J by 3 bases, with 11 bases of the junction left unmatched. CDR3 length: 15 residues. Germline CDR1 reads SGHDN; CDR2 reads FVKESK. CDR3 DNA sequence: TGTGCCAGCAGTCCCTTTGGACAGGTAGTCTACGAGCAGTACTTC. This sequence encodes CASSPFGQVVYEQYF.

The CDR3 coding sequence is TGTGCCACCAGCAGGGGACTTAGCGGGGGTATGGAGACCCAGTACTTC. This sequence encodes CATSRGLSGGMETQYF. This chain links TRBV15 with TRBJ2-5; 9 bases line up with TRBD2. The CDR3 consists of 16 residues. The germline V gene has CDR1 LNHNV and CDR2 YYDKDF (reference sequence). Trimming at V came to 3 bases and at J to 5 bases, leaving 10 bases not matched to a gene.

The CDR3 DNA reads as TGTGCCAGCAGCTTAGCTCACCCTTCTGCGGGGGAACCCTACGAGCAGTACTTC. Protein: CASSLAHPSAGEPYEQYF. The rearrangement joins TRBV7-3 to TRBJ2-7; 7 positions match TRBD2. CDR3 size: 18 residues. CDR1 is SGHTA and CDR2 is FQGTGA in the germline V gene. Trimming cost V 2 bases and J 2 bases; bases outside gene matches: 15.

V gene TRBV12-5 combines with J gene TRBJ2-2, with TRBD1 matching 8 bases. Germline CDR1 and CDR2: LGHNT and FRNRAP. V dropped 0 bases and J dropped 5; count of bases not matched to a gene: 5. The CDR3 consists of 16 residues. CDR3 in DNA: TGTGCTAGTGGTTTGGTAACGGACAGGGTTACCGGGGAGCTGTTTTTT. This gives the protein CASGLVTDRVTGELFF.

This sequence joins TRBV5-3 and TRBJ2-5; no clear D. TRBV5-3 is flagged as an ORF with uncertain function. V was shortened by 4 bases and J by 1 base, with 11 bases between the two germline ends. This CDR3 comprises 14 residues. CDR3: CARSRRPAQETQYF. The DNA for the CDR3 is TGTGCCAGAAGCCGTAGGCCGGCCCAAGAGACCCAGTACTTC.

This chain joins TRBV11-3 and TRBJ1-1, with D uncertain. Trimming stripped 0 bases from V and 1 base from J, with 3 bases between. The CDR3 length is 13 residues. CDR1 is SGHNT, CDR2 YENEEA, per germline. The CDR3 bases are TGTGCCAGCAGCTTAGATCGGAACACTGAAGCTTTCTTT. It translates to CASSLDRNTEAFF.

A note on this clone: Other DNA sequences in this specimen translate into the identical CDR3. V gene TRBV6-5 combines with J gene TRBJ1-2; D call uncertain. CDR3 length: 14 residues. V dropped 0 bases and J dropped 5 bases, with 10 bases sitting between them. Per germline, CDR1 MNHEY and CDR2 SVGAGI. CDR3 bases: TGTGCCAGCAGTTACTCGACGGCGAGTTATGGCTACACCTTC. Translated: CASSYSTASYGYTF.

The chain uses TRBV6-1 and TRBJ1-2, with TRBD1 identical over 10 bases. The CDR3 extends over 15 amino acids. The junction had 5 bases not matched to a gene; V was cut back by 3 bases and J by 4 bases. Per germline, CDR1 MNHNS and CDR2 SASEGT. This CDR3 is CASSDRDRGTYGYTF. CDR3 bases: TGTGCCAGCAGTGACCGGGACAGGGGAACCTATGGCTACACCTTC.

J is TRBJ2-1 and V is TRBV19; 12 positions agree with TRBD1. Germline assignment: CDR1 LNHDA and CDR2 SQIVND (reference sequence). CDR3 length equals 16 residues. V dropped 5 bases and J dropped 5; count of bases not matched to a gene: 7. CDR3 coding DNA: TGTGCCAGTAGTTTACCGGGACAGGGGGCCGACAATGAGCAGTTCTTC. Amino acids: CASSLPGQGADNEQFF. The full variable domain, in which reference TRBV19 and TRBJ2-1 provide the parts outside the CDR3, is DGGITQSPKYLFRKEGQNVTLSCEQNLNHDAMYWYRQDPGQGLRLIYYSQIVNDFQKGDIAEGYSVSREKKESFPLTVTSAQKNPTAFYLCASSLPGQGADNEQFFGPGTRLTVL.

This sequence joins TRBV5-4 and TRBJ2-7; unclear D gene. The germline CDR1 and CDR2 sequences are SGHNT and YYREEE (reference sequence). Trimming cost V 0 bases and J 9 bases, with 10 bases left between them. The CDR3 contains 12 residues. CDR3 bases: TGTGCCAGCAGCTTGGCCAGTGAGGTGCAGTACTTC. Amino acids: CASSLASEVQYF.

The chain couples TRBV18 to TRBJ1-4; 9 bases align to TRBD1. In germline, CDR1 is KGHSH, CDR2 LQKENI. This CDR3 has 14 amino acids. V was pared by 6 bases and J by 4 bases, with 3 bases of the junction left unmatched. CDR3 in amino acids: CASSDRGGNEKLFF. Written as DNA, the CDR3 is TGTGCCAGCTCGGACAGGGGTGGTAATGAAAAACTGTTTTTT.

The J gene is TRBJ2-7, the V gene TRBV5-1; 7 bases map to TRBD2. The CDR3 is 13 amino acids. Germline V CDR1 and CDR2: SGHRS, YFSETQ. Trimming cost V 2 bases and J 3 bases; bases outside gene matches: 2. The CDR3 region is CASSLAGNYEQYF. The CDR3 coding sequence is TGCGCCAGCAGCTTAGCGGGGAACTACGAGCAGTACTTC.

This rearrangement joins TRBV6-1 to TRBJ2-7; no clear D gene. In germline, CDR1 is MNHNS, CDR2 SASEGT. V was cut by 7 bases and J by 1 base, with 11 bases left in between. This CDR3 is built from 13 residues. The CDR3 DNA reads as TGTGCCAGCACGGACCCGAAATCCTACGAGCAGTACTTC. Protein sequence: CASTDPKSYEQYF.

This chain connects TRBV2 to TRBJ1-2; D is unresolved. Germline V gene lookup returns CDR1 SNHLY and CDR2 FYNNEI. V was pared by 1 base and J by 9 bases, with 9 bases between. The CDR3 has 12 residues. The CDR3 region is CASSEGSKRYTF. The DNA for the CDR3 is TGTGCCAGCAGTGAAGGCAGTAAACGCTACACCTTC. The full variable domain, in which reference TRBV2 and TRBJ1-2 provide the parts outside the CDR3, is EPEVTQTPSHQVTQMGQEVILRCVPISNHLYFYWYRQILGQKVEFLVSFYNNEISEKSEIFDDQFSVERPDGSNFTLKIRSTKLEDSAMYFCASSEGSKRYTFGSGTRLTVV.

J is TRBJ2-6 and V is TRBV15; a weak D match, TRBD1 (5 bases). The CDR3 extends over 18 amino acids. The V end was cut by 1 base, the J end by 0 bases, with 13 bases between. Per germline, CDR1 LNHNV and CDR2 YYDKDF (reference sequence). CDR3 nucleotide sequence: TGTGCCACCAGCAGAGTAGTGAGCAGGGTCTCTGGGGCCAACGTCCTGACTTTC. It translates to CATSRVVSRVSGANVLTF.

The V and J genes are TRBV7-9 and TRBJ1-6; D remains unclear. The CDR3 is 14 amino acids. Trimming shortened V by 2 bases and J by 7 bases, and 9 bases separated the two germline ends. Germline CDR1 reads SEHNR; CDR2 reads FQNEAQ (reference sequence). CDR3 protein: CASSLKGPNSPLHF. As DNA, the CDR3 is TGTGCCAGCAGCTTAAAGGGTCCCAATTCACCCCTCCACTTT.

The V call is TRBV7-9, the J call TRBJ2-3; 9 positions agree with TRBD1. Per germline, CDR1 SEHNR and CDR2 FQNEAQ (reference sequence). The CDR3 sequence is 15 residues long. With V trimmed by 5 bases and J by 1 base, 4 bases remained unmatched. CDR3 sequence reads: CASSPRTGGTDTQYF. CDR3 DNA sequence: TGTGCCAGCAGCCCCAGGACAGGGGGCACAGATACGCAGTATTTT.

Concerning this clone itself: Other DNA sequences in this specimen translate into the identical CDR3. CDR3 loop: CASSGQLNTEAFF. The CDR3 DNA sequence: TGTGCCAGCAGTGGACAGTTGAACACTGAAGCTTTCTTT. The J gene is TRBJ1-1, the V gene TRBV2; tentative D call: TRBD1 (5 bases). The germline CDR1 and CDR2 sequences are SNHLY and FYNNEI. The CDR3 length is 13 residues. The germline V and J ends were trimmed by 4 bases and 0 bases, with 6 bases remaining between them.

This chain joins TRBV9 and TRBJ1-4; 10 positions match TRBD1. Germline lookup yields CDR1 SGDLS and CDR2 YYNGEE. This CDR3 comprises 16 residues. V gave up 4 bases and J gave up 3 bases; unmatched junction bases: 6. The DNA for the CDR3 is TGTGCCAGCAGCTTCGACAGGGGGCTCCCTAATGAAAAACTGTTTTTT. It translates to CASSFDRGLPNEKLFF. Together with reference TRBV9 and TRBJ1-4, the CDR3 gives the full variable domain: DSGVTQTPKHLITATGQRVTLRCSPRSGDLSVYWYQQSLDQGLQFLIQYYNGEERAKGNILERFSAQQFPDLHSELNLSSLELGDSALYFCASSFDRGLPNEKLFFGSGTQLSVL.

The CDR3 sequence: CASRPTSTNEQFF. The CDR3, as DNA: TGTGCCAGCAGGCCTACTAGCACTAATGAGCAGTTCTTC. V usage is TRBV6-5 and J usage is TRBJ2-1; tentative D call: TRBD2 (6 bases). Germline V gene sequence: CDR1 MNHEY, CDR2 SVGAGI. V lost 6 bases, J lost 7 bases, and 13 bases lay in between. This CDR3 region has 13 residues.

The chain combines TRBV19 with TRBJ1-4, with D uncertain. V gave up 3 bases and J gave up 3 bases, with 23 bases separating them. The CDR3 consists of 19 residues. CDR1 is LNHDA and CDR2 is SQIVND in the germline V gene (reference sequence). The CDR3 loop reads CASSMATTTQGGSNEKLFF. CDR3 in DNA: TGTGCCAGTAGTATGGCGACAACCACTCAAGGAGGCTCTAATGAAAAACTGTTTTTT.

In nucleotides, the CDR3 is TGCGCCAGCAGCTCCAACAGGGGGTACTATGGCTACACCTTC. It translates to CASSSNRGYYGYTF. The chain links TRBV5-1 to TRBJ1-2, with 8 bases identical to TRBD1. Trimming at V came to 3 bases and at J to 3 bases, leaving 4 bases not matched to a gene. The germline V gene has CDR1 SGHRS and CDR2 YFSETQ. There are 14 residues in the CDR3.

V and J are TRBV5-1 and TRBJ2-7; perhaps D is TRBD1 or TRBD2 (5 bases each). V was cut by 4 bases and J by 6 bases, with 17 bases left in between. There are 14 residues in the CDR3. CDR1 and CDR2 (germline): SGHRS, YFSETQ. CDR3 loop: CASSLQGAGTEQYF. The CDR3 DNA is TGCGCCAGCAGCCTTCAAGGGGCGGGTACCGAGCAGTACTTC.

The chain carries TRBV2 and TRBJ2-7; 9 bases agree with TRBD1. The length of the CDR3 is 13 residues. J was trimmed by 5 bases and V by 7 bases; bases with no gene match: 6. Germline V gene lookup returns CDR1 SNHLY and CDR2 FYNNEI. CDR3 in amino acids: CASNADRGDEQYF. The DNA for the CDR3 is TGTGCCAGCAATGCGGACAGGGGAGACGAGCAGTACTTC. Full variable domain (outside the CDR3, taken from reference TRBV2 and TRBJ2-7): EPEVTQTPSHQVTQMGQEVILRCVPISNHLYFYWYRQILGQKVEFLVSFYNNEISEKSEIFDDQFSVERPDGSNFTLKIRSTKLEDSAMYFCASNADRGDEQYFGPGTRLTVT.

This clone came up once. CDR3 protein: CASTGTSGGVDTQYF. In DNA, the CDR3 is TGTGCCAGCACCGGGACTAGCGGGGGGGTGGATACGCAGTATTTT. The chain couples TRBV28 to TRBJ2-3; TRBD2 agrees at 16 bases. Germline values: CDR1 MDHEN, CDR2 SYDVKM. The ends lost 7 bases at V and 6 bases at J; junction bases unmatched: 4. The CDR3 sequence is 15 residues long. The full variable domain, its missing parts supplied by reference TRBV28 and TRBJ2-3, is DVKVTQSSRYLVKRTGEKVFLECVQDMDHENMFWYRQDPGLGLRLIYFSYDVKMKEKGDIPEGYSVSREKKERFSLILESASTNQTSMYLCASTGTSGGVDTQYFGPGTRLTVL.

This chain uses TRBV7-9 with TRBJ1-4; perhaps TRBD1 as D (5 bases). This CDR3 comprises 18 residues. Germline CDR1 reads SEHNR; CDR2 reads FQNEAQ (reference sequence). V gave up 5 bases and J gave up 1 base, with 20 bases separating them. The CDR3 coding sequence is TGTGCCAGCAGCACAACAGGAGAGGGTTATGGAACTAATGAAAAACTGTTTTTT. It codes for CASSTTGEGYGTNEKLFF.